Listed below are T cell receptor beta chains from one sample, sequenced in a study of Graves' ophthalmopathy and Graves' hyperthyroidism. TCRdb re-called the multiplex PCR reads through MiXCR, storing one row per CDR3 protein. The sample has fewer than 400,000 distinct CDR3 sequences, approximately 16% seen once. The source material was peripheral blood. The receptor set was obtained from a woman aged 18-29 years with Graves' ophthalmopathy. CDR3s include the opening cysteine and the closing phenylalanine or tryptophan. The D gene is left open where the match is weak. Not all rows give a size; the values are once, few, many and, for expanded clones, a class.

abundance	v_gene	d_gene	j_gene	CDR3aa	CDR3nt
many	TRBV12-3/TRBV12-4	TRBD1	TRBJ1-4	CASSFPGTGDEKLFF	TGTGCCAGCAGTTTCCCCGGGACAGGGGACGAAAAACTGTTTTTT
many	TRBV18	NA	TRBJ1-3	CASSPPGTTGNTIYF	TGTGCCAGCTCACCACCAGGTACAACTGGAAACACCATATATTTT
once	TRBV12-3/TRBV12-4	NA	TRBJ1-3	CASRGWISGNTIYF	TGTGCCAGCAGAGGGTGGATCTCTGGAAACACCATATATTTT
NA	TRBV7-3	NA	TRBJ2-5	CASSLRPRASPGETQYF	TGTGCCAGCAGCTTAAGGCCTAGGGCTAGTCCGGGGGAGACCCAGTACTTC
many	TRBV10-3	NA	TRBJ2-7	CAISTMDEQYF	TGTGCCATCAGTACTATGGACGAGCAGTACTTC
NA	TRBV7-2	NA	TRBJ1-2	CASSPSSTRGYTF	TGTGCCAGCAGCCCCAGTAGTACCCGAGGCTACACCTTC
many	TRBV2	NA	TRBJ2-7	CAGGERAVYEQYF	TGTGCCGGAGGGGAGCGGGCCGTCTACGAGCAGTACTTC
few	TRBV27	TRBD2	TRBJ2-7	CASSLGRAGSYEQYF	TGTGCCAGCAGTCTAGGGAGGGCCGGGTCCTACGAGCAGTACTTC
many	TRBV6-2/TRBV6-3	NA	TRBJ2-5	CASQIQGQETQYF	TGTGCCAGTCAGATACAGGGCCAAGAGACCCAGTACTTC
many	TRBV3-1	TRBD1	TRBJ2-7	CASSQSGTGRYEQYF	TGTGCCAGCAGCCAGTCCGGGACAGGGAGATACGAGCAGTACTTC
few	TRBV20-1	NA	TRBJ1-5	CSARAAGGGNQPQHF	TGCAGTGCTAGAGCCGCGGGGGGGGGCAATCAGCCCCAGCATTTT
NA	TRBV7-2	NA	TRBJ2-5	CASSSSYFETQYF	TGTGCCAGCAGCTCGTCCTATTTTGAGACCCAGTACTTC
once	TRBV6-4	NA	TRBJ2-5	CASSAGHLKGETQYF	TGTGCCAGCAGTGCGGGACATTTGAAGGGAGAGACCCAGTACTTC
many	TRBV11-1	NA	TRBJ2-3	CASSGGGLTDTQYF	TGTGCCAGCAGCGGGGGGGGCTTAACAGATACGCAGTATTTT
many	TRBV6-1	TRBD1	TRBJ1-1	CASSRDREATEAFF	TGTGCCAGCAGTCGGGACAGGGAGGCCACTGAAGCTTTCTTT
many	TRBV6-5	NA	TRBJ2-5	CASSYSPNQETQYF	TGTGCCAGCAGTTACTCGCCAAACCAAGAGACCCAGTACTTC
NA	TRBV6-1	NA	TRBJ2-5	CASNEAGRRQETQYF	TGTGCCAGCAACGAGGCGGGCAGGCGCCAAGAGACCCAGTACTTC
many	TRBV20-1	TRBD1	TRBJ1-5	CSAKGQGINQPQHF	TGCAGTGCTAAGGGACAGGGCATCAATCAGCCCCAGCATTTT
many	TRBV2	NA	TRBJ1-1	CASSVGGQGSTEAFF	TGTGCCAGCAGCGTCGGAGGGCAGGGGAGCACTGAAGCTTTCTTT
many	TRBV28	TRBD1	TRBJ1-1	CASSLVGQGAAAFF	TGTGCCAGCAGTTTAGTGGGACAGGGGGCGGCAGCTTTCTTT
many	TRBV28	NA	TRBJ2-7	CASSSLAFEQYF	TGTGCCAGCAGTTCCTTAGCGTTCGAGCAGTACTTC
many	TRBV7-2	NA	TRBJ2-7	CASSLDVFEQYF	TGTGCCAGCAGCTTAGATGTGTTCGAGCAGTACTTC
many	TRBV30	TRBD1	TRBJ2-7	CAWRPRQGASYEQYF	TGTGCCTGGAGGCCACGACAGGGGGCCTCCTACGAGCAGTACTTC
many	TRBV6-2/TRBV6-3	NA	TRBJ2-7	CASSWGTEIYEQYF	TGTGCCAGCAGTTGGGGGACGGAGATCTACGAGCAGTACTTC
NA	TRBV30	NA	TRBJ1-2	CAWVRGSLDYGYTF	TGTGCCTGGGTCCGGGGAAGCCTTGACTATGGCTACACCTTC
many	TRBV10-3	TRBD1	TRBJ1-2	CAISGGQGANYGYTF	TGTGCCATCAGTGGAGGACAGGGAGCTAACTATGGCTACACCTTC
NA	TRBV12-3/TRBV12-4	TRBD1	TRBJ1-1	CANGQGAGNTEAFF	TGTGCCAATGGACAGGGGGCGGGAAACACTGAAGCTTTCTTT
NA	TRBV19	NA	TRBJ1-5	CASRSPVINQPQHF	TGTGCCAGCAGAAGTCCTGTTATCAATCAGCCCCAGCATTTT
many	TRBV18	NA	TRBJ2-7	CASSPLVTYEQYF	TGTGCCAGCTCACCGCTCGTAACCTACGAGCAGTACTTC
few	TRBV30	NA	TRBJ1-1	CAWSDRGPRAFF	TGTGCCTGGAGTGACCGGGGCCCACGAGCTTTCTTT
once	TRBV28	TRBD1	TRBJ1-5	CASRSREGATNNQPQHF	TGTGCCAGCAGATCCCGAGAGGGGGCGACCAACAATCAGCCCCAGCATTTT
many	TRBV19	NA	TRBJ2-1	CASSIRDNEQFF	TGTGCCAGTAGTATCAGGGACAATGAGCAGTTCTTC
NA	TRBV12-3/TRBV12-4	NA	TRBJ2-7	CASRSEYFSSYEQYF	TGTGCCAGCAGGTCGGAGTACTTTAGCTCCTACGAGCAGTACTTC
many	TRBV9	NA	TRBJ2-7	CASSASGTNYEQYF	TGTGCCAGCAGCGCCAGCGGGACAAACTACGAGCAGTACTTC
many	TRBV12-3/TRBV12-4	TRBD2	TRBJ2-7	CASSRTTSGSYEQYF	TGTGCCAGCAGCCGCACGACTAGCGGCTCCTACGAGCAGTACTTC
many	TRBV20-1	NA	TRBJ1-2	CSALGQTLSF	TGCAGTGCCCTTGGACAGACTCTCTCCTTC
NA	TRBV12-5	TRBD2	TRBJ2-7	CASGLFGLAGVGEQYF	TGTGCTAGTGGTTTGTTCGGTCTAGCGGGAGTAGGTGAGCAGTACTTC
many	TRBV19	NA	TRBJ2-7	CASSTGGGTGEQYF	TGTGCCAGTAGTACGGGCGGGGGGACAGGAGAGCAGTACTTC
many	TRBV28	TRBD1	TRBJ1-2	CASTTGRGYTF	TGTGCCAGCACGACAGGGCGCGGCTACACCTTC
many	TRBV30	TRBD1	TRBJ1-5	CAWSVQGGAQHF	TGTGCCTGGAGTGTACAGGGGGGGGCCCAGCATTTT
few	TRBV19	TRBD1	TRBJ2-2	CASSKTGSTGELFF	TGTGCCAGTAGTAAGACAGGGAGCACCGGGGAGCTGTTTTTT
many	TRBV6-1	NA	TRBJ2-3	CASSRNSGISTDTQYF	TGTGCCAGCAGTAGAAACAGCGGAATCAGCACAGATACGCAGTATTTT
many	TRBV2	NA	TRBJ2-2	CASSNKQVDTGELFF	TGTGCCAGCAGTAATAAACAAGTGGACACCGGGGAGCTGTTTTTT
NA	TRBV6-5	TRBD2	TRBJ2-5	CASSSTSGRETQYF	TGTGCCAGCAGTTCGACTAGCGGGAGGGAGACCCAGTACTTC
many	TRBV3-1	TRBD1	TRBJ1-5	CASSPGQGRGNQPQHF	TGTGCCAGCAGCCCGGGACAGGGTCGGGGGAATCAGCCCCAGCATTTT
many	TRBV27	NA	TRBJ1-1	CASSLRGVDYTEAFF	TGTGCCAGCAGTTTAAGAGGGGTAGACTACACTGAAGCTTTCTTT
many	TRBV28	NA	TRBJ2-7	CASRAPSSRRGLAEQYF	TGTGCCAGCAGGGCCCCTTCTAGCAGGAGAGGTCTAGCGGAGCAGTACTTC
many	TRBV28	TRBD2	TRBJ2-5	CASSLSLAGAQETQYF	TGTGCCAGCAGTTTATCCCTAGCGGGGGCCCAAGAGACCCAGTACTTC
few	TRBV24-1	NA	TRBJ2-2	CATSDLGRQGRDTGELFF	TGTGCCACCAGTGATTTGGGGCGGCAGGGGAGGGACACCGGGGAGCTGTTTTTT
many	TRBV7-3	NA	TRBJ2-2	CASSLLRALNTGELFF	TGTGCCAGCAGCCTACTGCGGGCCCTGAACACCGGGGAGCTGTTTTTT
many	TRBV6-2/TRBV6-3	NA	TRBJ2-4	CASSFSDSKNIQYF	TGTGCCAGCAGTTTCTCTGACAGCAAAAACATTCAGTACTTC
NA	TRBV30	NA	TRBJ2-5	CAWSGLSWETQYF	TGTGCCTGGAGTGGGCTCTCCTGGGAGACCCAGTACTTC